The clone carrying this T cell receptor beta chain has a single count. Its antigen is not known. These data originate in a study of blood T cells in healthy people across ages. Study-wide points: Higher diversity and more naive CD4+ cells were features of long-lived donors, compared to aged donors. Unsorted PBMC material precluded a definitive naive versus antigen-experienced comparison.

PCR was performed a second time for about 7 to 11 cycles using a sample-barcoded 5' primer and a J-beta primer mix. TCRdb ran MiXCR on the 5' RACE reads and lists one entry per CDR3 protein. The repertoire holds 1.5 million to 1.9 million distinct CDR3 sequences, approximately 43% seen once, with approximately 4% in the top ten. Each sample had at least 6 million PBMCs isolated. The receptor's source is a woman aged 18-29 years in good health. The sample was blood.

The CDR3 here is CATRRVGGSYEQYF. In nucleotides, the CDR3 is TGTGCCACTAGGAGGGTAGGAGGGTCCTACGAGCAGTACTTC. The chain joins TRBV27 to TRBJ2-7, with a tentative D call TRBD2 (6 bases). V dropped 10 bases and J dropped 1 base, with 17 bases sitting between them. The germline V gene encodes CDR1 MNHEY and CDR2 SMNVEV (reference sequence). This CDR3 spans 14 amino acids.